The rows below give T cell receptor beta chains drawn from one sample of a study of blood T cell repertoires in COVID-19. Using immunoSEQ multiplex PCR, the repertoire was profiled, and TCRdb retains in-frame clones only, with some absent. The sample lists approximately 74,000 clones, about 91% seen once, with 1.5% to 2.5% in the top ten. Sample: peripheral blood. Receptors originate from a woman older than 75 with active or convalescent COVID-19. The conserved cysteine and the conserved F or W are not part of the CDR3 here.

V gene	J gene	CDR3 protein
TRBV6-5	TRBJ1-2	ASRDWGGLGYGYT
TRBV5-1	TRBJ2-7	ASSATSGGAPEQY